Presented here are 31 T cell receptor beta chains from one specimen sequenced in a study of monozygotic twins with cystic fibrosis. Sequencing used immunoSEQ multiplex PCR; TCRdb keeps in-frame clones, though not all of them. The table records some 35,000 clones, about 89% of them present only once. Sequencing used blood. Receptors were obtained from a boy under 10 years old with cystic fibrosis.

This clone was counted a few times. The chain links TRBV27 to TRBJ1-6; TRBD1 matches 7 bases. Germline V gene data show CDR1 as MNHEY and CDR2 as SMNVEV (reference sequence). The CDR3 loop spans 14 amino acids. Trimming took 3 bases from V and 7 from J; bases not matched to a gene: 3. Written as DNA, the CDR3 is TGTGCCAGCAGTTTCCGACAGGGAAATTCACCCCTCCACTTT. Translating gives CASSFRQGNSPLHF.

J is TRBJ2-3 and V is TRBV9; D unresolved. This CDR3 spans 12 amino acids. Deletions cut 4 bases from V and 2 bases from J, with 5 bases between. The germline gives CDR1 SGDLS, CDR2 YYNGEE. CDR3 protein: CASSSNTDTQYF. The CDR3 bases are TGTGCCAGCAGCAGCAACACAGATACGCAGTATTTT.

This chain connects TRBV18 to TRBJ2-1; D might be TRBD1 or TRBD2, each matching 5 bases. This CDR3 contains 15 residues. Looked up from germline, CDR1 is KGHSH and CDR2 is LQKENI. The V and J ends lost 2 bases and 1 base respectively, with 9 bases between them. CDR3 nucleotide sequence: TGTGCCAGCTCACCAACGGGACCGTCCTACAATGAGCAGTTCTTC. Amino acids: CASSPTGPSYNEQFF.

The V and J genes are TRBV19 and TRBJ1-2; D perhaps matches TRBD1 (5 bases). Trimming removed 5 bases at V and 7 bases at J, with 11 bases between. The V gene's germline CDR1 is LNHDA and CDR2 SQIVND (reference sequence). The CDR3 extends over 12 amino acids. CDR3 in DNA: TGTGCCAGTAGTTGGGGGGGATTTGGCTACACCTTC. It specifies CASSWGGFGYTF.

The V gene is TRBV19, the J gene TRBJ1-1; D unresolved. CDR1 and CDR2 from the germline V gene are LNHDA and SQIVND (reference sequence). This CDR3 is 17 amino acids long. Deletions cut 3 bases from V and 4 bases from J, with 21 bases between. CDR3 sequence: CASSIGQAQVGGTEAFF. As DNA, the CDR3 is TGTGCCAGTAGTATTGGGCAGGCTCAGGTAGGAGGCACTGAAGCTTTCTTT.

V gene TRBV5-4 combines with J gene TRBJ2-1; D is unclear. The CDR3 length is 13 residues. Germline V gene sequence: CDR1 SGHNT, CDR2 YYREEE (reference sequence). V lost 4 bases to trimming and J lost 6 bases, with 11 bases between them. The CDR3 DNA follows: TGTGCCAGCAGCCCCTCTGAGAGCAATGAGCAGTTCTTC. It is translated as CASSPSESNEQFF.

This rearrangement joins TRBV7-2 to TRBJ1-6, with a possible D match to TRBD1 (5 bases). This CDR3 region has 13 residues. The germline V gene encodes CDR1 SGHTA and CDR2 FQGNSA. V was trimmed by 5 bases and J by 8 bases, leaving 10 bases between them. The CDR3 reads CASSIKGYSPLHF. CDR3 sequence (DNA): TGTGCCAGCAGCATTAAGGGGTATTCACCCCTCCACTTT. Complete variable domain (other parts from reference TRBV7-2 and TRBJ1-6): GAGVSQSPSNKVTEKGKDVELRCDPISGHTALYWYRQSLGQGLEFLIYFQGNSAPDKSGLPSDRFSAERTGGSVSTLTIQRTQQEDSAVYLCASSIKGYSPLHFGNGTRLTVT.

The J gene is TRBJ1-5, the V gene TRBV6-6; tentatively, D is TRBD1 (6 bases). V was clipped by 6 bases and J by 6 bases, with 15 bases between them. The CDR3 contains 14 residues. Germline V CDR1 and CDR2: MNHNY, SVGAGI (reference sequence). This CDR3 reads CASSSRGGIQPQHF. In DNA, the CDR3 is TGTGCCAGCAGCTCCCGAGGGGGGATTCAGCCCCAGCATTTT.

The chain carries TRBV7-2 and TRBJ2-7; weak D call: TRBD2 (6 bases). This CDR3 is built from 15 residues. Trimming removed 6 bases at V and 3 bases at J, with 18 bases between. The germline CDR1 and CDR2 sequences are SGHTA and FQGNSA. In DNA, the CDR3 is TGTGCCAGCAGTGCTAGCGTGACTCGGTACTACGAGCAGTACTTC. Residues: CASSASVTRYYEQYF.

This clone appeared once. The rearrangement links TRBV14 to TRBJ1-4, with D maybe TRBD1 (5 bases). Germline lookup yields CDR1 SGHDN and CDR2 FVKESK. This CDR3 is built from 15 residues. V was cut by 0 bases and J by 8 bases, with 13 bases left in between. In DNA, the CDR3 is TGTGCCAGCAGCCAAGATTTTGGACGGGGCGAAAAACTGTTTTTT. Its protein is CASSQDFGRGEKLFF.

The chain recombines TRBV18 with TRBJ2-7; D is ambiguous. This CDR3 is 13 amino acids long. The V gene lost 2 bases and the J gene lost 2 bases, with 7 bases spanning the gap. Per germline, CDR1 KGHSH and CDR2 LQKENI. Here the CDR3 reads CASSPDLTYEQYF. The CDR3 DNA is TGTGCCAGCTCACCAGACCTTACCTACGAGCAGTACTTC.

V and J are TRBV7-9 and TRBJ2-5; D may be TRBD2 (5 bases). The V gene lost 5 bases and the J gene lost 5 bases, with 6 bases spanning the gap. Germline-derived CDR1 and CDR2 are SEHNR and FQNEAQ (reference sequence). There are 11 residues in the CDR3. This CDR3 reads CASSPGETQYF. CDR3 bases: TGTGCCAGCAGCCCGGGGGAGACCCAGTACTTC.

V and J are TRBV6-1 and TRBJ2-1; 12 bases are shared with TRBD2. Trimming at V came to 3 bases and at J to 6 bases, leaving 3 bases not matched to a gene. In germline, CDR1 is MNHNS, CDR2 SASEGT. This CDR3 is 15 amino acids long. The CDR3 sequence: CASSETSGGGNEQFF. CDR3 bases: TGTGCCAGCAGTGAGACTAGCGGGGGCGGCAATGAGCAGTTCTTC.

V and J are TRBV19 and TRBJ1-2, with 8 bases identical to TRBD1. V dropped 6 bases and J dropped 3; count of bases not matched to a gene: 9. Germline values: CDR1 LNHDA, CDR2 SQIVND (reference sequence). The CDR3 totals 15 residues. The CDR3 DNA follows: TGTGCCAGTAGGCTCACAGGGGGGATAGACTATGGCTACACCTTC. Protein sequence: CASRLTGGIDYGYTF.

The V and J genes are TRBV13 and TRBJ1-1, with D possibly TRBD1 on 5 matching bases. Trimming took 5 bases from V and 7 from J, leaving 11 bases between them. Per the germline V gene, CDR1 is PRHDT and CDR2 is FYEKMQ (reference sequence). The length of the CDR3 is 12 residues. CDR3 residues: CASSPGTGEAFF. For the CDR3, the DNA is TGTGCCAGCAGCCCGGGGACCGGTGAAGCTTTCTTT.

This clone has just one count. The V call is TRBV5-6, the J call TRBJ1-3, with D uncertain. Germline V lookup: CDR1 SGHDT, CDR2 YYEEEE. The CDR3 covers 17 residues. Trimming removed 3 bases from V and 0 bases from J, with 16 bases in between. Written as DNA, the CDR3 is TGTGCCAGCAGCTGGTCCGGGATGCCGAGCTCTGGAAACACCATATATTTT. Translating gives CASSWSGMPSSGNTIYF.

The rearrangement links TRBV27 to TRBJ2-7, with D perhaps TRBD2 (5 bases). V shed 4 bases and J shed 3 bases, with 13 bases lying between them. The CDR3 runs to 14 residues. Germline V gives CDR1 MNHEY, CDR2 SMNVEV (reference sequence). The chain's CDR3 is CASSSFAGSYEQYF. The CDR3 coding sequence is TGTGCCAGCAGTTCCTTCGCGGGCAGCTACGAGCAGTACTTC.

The chain employs TRBV29-1 and TRBJ2-7, with 7 bases identical to TRBD1. The CDR3 contains 13 residues. J gave up 1 base and V 3 bases, and 3 bases lay outside the gene matches. Germline V CDR1 and CDR2: SQVTM, ANQGSEA. CDR3: CSVDRQGSYEQYF. The DNA of the CDR3 is TGCAGCGTTGATCGACAGGGATCCTACGAGCAGTACTTC.

This chain links TRBV7-8 with TRBJ1-5; D call uncertain. The CDR3 is made up of 18 amino acids. Germline CDR1 and CDR2: SGHVS and FQNEAQ. V was pared by 2 bases and J by 3 bases, with 20 bases between. CDR3 amino acids: CASSLRVSGLGSNQPQHF. The DNA of the CDR3 is TGTGCCAGCAGCTTAAGAGTAAGCGGTTTGGGTTCCAATCAGCCCCAGCATTTT.

This rearrangement joins TRBV25-1 to TRBJ1-3; 7 bases line up with TRBD1. The CDR3 has 14 residues. Trimming took 3 bases from V and 8 from J; bases not matched to a gene: 7. From germline, CDR1 is MGHDK and CDR2 SYGVNS. Here the CDR3 DNA reads TGTGCCAGCAGTGATGACAGGGTAATAGACACCATATATTTT. Its translation is CASSDDRVIDTIYF.

The V gene is TRBV5-6, the J gene TRBJ1-3; maybe TRBD1 (5 bases). The length of the CDR3 is 14 residues. With 2 bases removed from V and 4 bases from J, the gap between germline ends came to 10 bases. Germline-derived CDR1 and CDR2 are SGHDT and YYEEEE. The CDR3 sequence is CASSFPGLGNTIYF. DNA for the CDR3: TGTGCCAGCAGCTTCCCAGGGCTGGGAAACACCATATATTTT.

J is TRBJ1-1 and V is TRBV11-2; D possibly corresponds to TRBD1 (6 bases). Germline assignment: CDR1 SGHAT and CDR2 FQNNGV. The V gene lost 4 bases and the J gene lost 1 base, with 16 bases spanning the gap. CDR3 length: 16 amino acids. The CDR3 protein is CASSSPGHFRNTEAFF. The CDR3 region has the DNA TGTGCCAGCAGCTCTCCGGGACACTTTCGGAACACTGAAGCTTTCTTT.

This clone came up once. The chain combines TRBV19 with TRBJ1-6; no definite D call. CDR3 length: 15 amino acids. In germline, CDR1 is LNHDA, CDR2 SQIVND (reference sequence). The ends were cut back, 10 bases at V and 7 bases at J, with 20 bases in the middle. CDR3 protein: CATSRGRPRNSPLHF. In DNA, the CDR3 is TGTGCCACCAGCCGCGGACGCCCAAGGAATTCACCCCTCCACTTT.

Only a few counts were recorded for this clone. This sequence joins TRBV15 and TRBJ1-1; no definite D call. V was shortened by 4 bases and J by 4 bases, with 4 bases between the two germline ends. Germline lookup yields CDR1 LNHNV and CDR2 YYDKDF (reference sequence). This CDR3 spans 11 amino acids. CDR3 sequence reads: CATSTATEAFF. In DNA, the CDR3 is TGTGCCACCAGCACAGCCACTGAAGCTTTCTTT.

V and J are TRBV4-3 and TRBJ2-5; D might be TRBD2 (6 bases). The germline V gene encodes CDR1 LGHNA and CDR2 YSLEER. The CDR3 is 16 amino acids. Between the trimmed V and J ends, which lost 3 bases and 2 bases, there was a span of 16 bases. CDR3 residues: CASSHVWRGPQETQYF. The DNA of the CDR3 is TGCGCCAGCAGCCATGTATGGCGGGGACCGCAAGAGACCCAGTACTTC.

The chain links TRBV7-2 to TRBJ1-1, with no clear D. The CDR3 is 13 residues long. Trimming took 3 bases from V and 1 from J, leaving 6 bases between them. Germline loops: CDR1 SGHTA, CDR2 FQGNSA. This CDR3 reads CASSFTENTEAFF. CDR3 bases: TGTGCCAGCAGCTTTACAGAGAACACTGAAGCTTTCTTT.

This chain joins TRBV25-1 and TRBJ1-5; 7 bases are a match to TRBD1. The germline V gene has CDR1 MGHDK and CDR2 SYGVNS. This CDR3 is 16 amino acids long. J was trimmed by 2 bases and V by 1 base; bases with no gene match: 5. For the CDR3, the DNA is TGTGCCAGCAGTGAATCCAGGGGGGGAGGCAATCAGCCCCAGCATTTT. Its translation is CASSESRGGGNQPQHF.

The chain couples TRBV7-9 to TRBJ1-5; possibly TRBD1 for D (5 bases). The CDR3 runs 14 residues. V was pared by 3 bases and J by 3 bases, with 9 bases between. Germline loops: CDR1 SEHNR, CDR2 FQNEAQ (reference sequence). The DNA for the CDR3 is TGTGCCAGCAGCTTGGGGCAGGTCAATCAGCCCCAGCATTTT. Its translation: CASSLGQVNQPQHF.

V gene TRBV2 combines with J gene TRBJ2-5, with 13 bases fitting TRBD2. The V gene end was trimmed by 8 bases and the J gene end by 7 bases; junction bases not matched to a gene: 16. CDR1 is SNHLY and CDR2 is FYNNEI in the germline V gene. The CDR3 consists of 17 residues. This CDR3 is CASCRLAGGVSIGTQYF. For the CDR3, the DNA is TGTGCCAGCTGTAGACTAGCGGGGGGCGTTTCCATAGGGACCCAGTACTTC.

The rearrangement joins TRBV5-5 to TRBJ1-1, with unresolved D. Trimming pared 0 bases from V and 5 bases from J, leaving 11 bases between. The germline gives CDR1 SGHKS, CDR2 YYEKEE (reference sequence). This CDR3 is 14 amino acids long. This CDR3 is CASSLAIASTEAFF. CDR3 coding DNA: TGTGCCAGCAGCTTGGCCATAGCATCGACTGAAGCTTTCTTT.

The chain couples TRBV7-6 to TRBJ1-2, with TRBD1 identical over 9 bases. The CDR3 consists of 14 residues. Germline loops: CDR1 SGHVS, CDR2 FNYEAQ. V shed 3 bases and J 4 bases; nucleotides not matched to a gene: 3. CDR3 coding DNA: TGTGCCAGCAGCTTCGGGACAGGGTCCTATGGCTACACCTTC. It yields the protein CASSFGTGSYGYTF.